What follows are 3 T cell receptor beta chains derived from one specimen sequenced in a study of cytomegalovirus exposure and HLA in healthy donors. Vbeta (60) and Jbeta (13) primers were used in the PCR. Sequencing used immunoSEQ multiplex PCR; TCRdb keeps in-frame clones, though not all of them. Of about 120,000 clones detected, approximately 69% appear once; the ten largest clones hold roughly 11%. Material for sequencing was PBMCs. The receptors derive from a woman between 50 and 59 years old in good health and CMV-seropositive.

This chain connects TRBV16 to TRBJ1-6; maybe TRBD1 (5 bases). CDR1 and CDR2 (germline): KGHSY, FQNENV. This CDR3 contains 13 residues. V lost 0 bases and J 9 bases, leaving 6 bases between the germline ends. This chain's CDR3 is CASSQSRGSPLHF. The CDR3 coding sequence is TGTGCCAGCAGCCAATCTAGGGGTTCACCCCTCCACTTT.

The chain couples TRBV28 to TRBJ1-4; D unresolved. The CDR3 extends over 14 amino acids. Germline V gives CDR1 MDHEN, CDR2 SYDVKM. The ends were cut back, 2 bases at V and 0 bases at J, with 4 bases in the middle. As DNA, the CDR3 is TGTGCCAGCAGTTTACCCGCAACTAATGAAAAACTGTTTTTT. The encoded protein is CASSLPATNEKLFF.

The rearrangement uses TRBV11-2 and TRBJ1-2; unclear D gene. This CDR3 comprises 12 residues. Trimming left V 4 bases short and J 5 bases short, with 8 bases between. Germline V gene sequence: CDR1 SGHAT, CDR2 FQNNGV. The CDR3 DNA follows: TGTGCCAGCAGCTCAGAGCGTTATGGCTACACCTTC. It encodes CASSSERYGYTF.